The clone carrying this T cell receptor (beta chain) was picked up many times. Its antigen is not known. Researchers took RNA transcripts and amplified TCR beta CDR3 regions from them. HTBI-primed RT-PCR formed the first round, and a multiplex PCR formed the second. In TCRdb, the multiplex PCR reads were re-called with MiXCR into one record per CDR3 protein. The sample lists 1 million to 1.3 million distinct CDR3 sequences, 36% occurring once. The data belong to a study of Graves' ophthalmopathy and Graves' hyperthyroidism. Study observations and caveats: Blood also contained most of the expanded thyroid clonotypes above 0.001 frequency. The 13-signature model separated ophthalmopathy from stable hyperthyroidism at over 85% sensitivity and nearly 82% specificity.

CDR3 length: 14 amino acids. Trimming took 8 bases from V and 5 from J; bases not matched to a gene: 11. Germline-derived CDR1 and CDR2 are WSHSY and SAAADI. What was sequenced was peripheral blood or thyroid tissue (not recorded which). The sequence came from an adult man with Graves' hyperthyroidism. The V gene is TRBV10-2, the J gene TRBJ2-5; 7 positions agree with TRBD2. The chain's CDR3 is CASGVAGIVETQYF. DNA for the CDR3: TGCGCCAGCGGGGTAGCGGGTATTGTCGAGACCCAGTACTTC.